This T cell receptor (beta chain) was sequenced during a study of T-cell memory formation after mild COVID-19. V was clipped by 4 bases and J by 5 bases, with 8 bases between them. There are 12 residues in the CDR3. Germline V CDR1 and CDR2: SGHTA, FQGNSA. A single record per CDR3 protein comes from TCRdb applying MiXCR to the 5' RACE reads. The sample gives 250,000 to 300,000 distinct CDR3 sequences, 15% to 20% of which show up once; 22% is in the top ten. The TCR comes from a man aged 18-30 years who had mild COVID-19 (a few samples of this study predate the infection). Cell type and time point are not known. Material: PBMCs or a T cell subset sorted from them (not recorded which). The chain links TRBV7-2 to TRBJ1-1; D not resolved. The CDR3 region is CASSSWGTEAFF. CDR3 in DNA: TGTGCCAGCAGCTCCTGGGGTACTGAAGCTTTCTTT.